These T cell receptor beta chains were read from a single sample in a study of cytomegalovirus exposure and HLA in healthy donors. Some clones are missing from TCRdb's copy, which holds only in-frame ones; the method was immunoSEQ multiplex PCR. The sample contains about 89,000 clones, about 66% of which appear only once. Source material: PBMCs. These receptors all come from a man in his thirties or forties in good health and CMV-seronegative. The CDR3 runs from the conserved cysteine through the conserved F or W.

TRBV7-2	CASSKPGETQYF
TRBV6-5	CASSYVSGGTEAFF
TRBV7-8	CASSLLVADTQYF
TRBV11-3	CASSIGGRDTEAFF
TRBV6-4	CASSASRGGEQYF
TRBV6-1	CAITTGGAVNTEAFF
TRBV7-9	CASSLPVRLDSETQYF
TRBV6-1	CASTRDRGHTGELFF
TRBV9	CASSVGPAGGTEAFF
TRBV5-4	CASRPRGGTDTGELFF
TRBV5-1	CASSLIQGNEQYF
TRBV27	CASSFLDRDGSGEKLFF
TRBV6-1	CASTPGLTGNQPQHF
TRBV19	CASSIGGSDTQYF
TRBV27	CASSSSRVLSNQPQHF
TRBV9	CASSVVPGNTEAFF
TRBV19	CASSNTLEQYF
TRBV27	CASSSRTGENTEAFF
TRBV10-3	CATTGQGGGNTEAFF
TRBV7-9	CASSPGDHQPQHF
TRBV6-1	CASSEGGDEQYF
TRBV5-1	CASRFGQGDPGELFF
TRBV6-5	CASSSTGFSYNEQFF
TRBV7-7	CASSFRQGAETQYF
TRBV9	CASSGRGSEAFF
TRBV5-6	CASRVVGQGGGYTF
TRBV30	CAWSVASGVQETQYF
TRBV28	CAGSGGRGKYEQYF
TRBV9	CASSVTSGFYEQYF
TRBV30	CARRAEGQGEKLFF
TRBV5-6	CASSATQGSEQYF
TRBV7-2	CASSLASQIQFF
TRBV11-2	CASSSLRDLEQFF
TRBV28	CASSSGAGELFF
TRBV28	CARSLLAGYALDTQYF
TRBV28	CASSSTVGEAGNTIYF
TRBV5-1	CASSFGLAGSGELFF
TRBV28	CASSLSRFGTEAFF
TRBV14	CASSQGGRGDYGYTF
TRBV30	CAWRPDLNSYNEQFF
TRBV2	CASSSDRNTEAFF
TRBV7-2	CASSSDRDGKLFF
TRBV25-1	CASIMTGGTGITDTQYF
TRBV27	CASSLKGLALGGDTQYF
TRBV5-1	CASSPGTGGETQYF
TRBV2	CASSEGGGVVYEQYF
TRBV7-3	CASSPRTGAVNEQFF
TRBV28	CASSLAGREQETQYF
TRBV5-6	CASSVPPGLAGDNEQFF
TRBV5-1	CASSSGQGAPEAFF
TRBV5-6	CASSLARDWGELFF
TRBV7-9	CASSLGQGEDEQYF
TRBV5-1	CASSLVQGARTEAFF
TRBV7-3	CASSLIRDNEQFF
TRBV5-1	CASSLEGQLNQPQHF